A single sample gave rise to the 15 T cell receptor beta chains below, sequenced in a study of shared clonotypes between healthy human individuals. Naivety among CD8 cells was defined by CD45RO negativity and positive CCR7 selection, thereby excluding terminally differentiated effector memory CD45RA+ cells. TCRdb's table, derived via immunoSEQ multiplex PCR, lists solely in-frame clones and lacks some. Among roughly 570,000 clones listed, about 98% were seen once. Sequencing used naive CD8+ T cells sorted from blood. The receptors were gathered from a man aged 25-45 years in good health.

This chain links TRBV27 with TRBJ2-7; D is possibly TRBD1 (6 bases). The V end lost 4 bases, the J end lost 3 bases, and 13 bases lay between the germline ends. This CDR3 contains 14 residues. Germline values: CDR1 MNHEY, CDR2 SMNVEV (reference sequence). The CDR3 spells CASSSYQGHYEQYF. Written as DNA, the CDR3 is TGTGCCAGCAGTTCGTATCAGGGGCACTACGAGCAGTACTTC.

The chain has TRBV2 and TRBJ2-1; 7 positions match TRBD1. The CDR3 is made up of 12 amino acids. In germline, CDR1 is SNHLY, CDR2 FYNNEI. The V gene end was trimmed by 7 bases and the J gene end by 9 bases; junction bases not matched to a gene: 6. Here the CDR3 DNA reads TGTGCCAGCAAAGGGACAGTTGGTGAGCAGTTCTTC. Residues: CASKGTVGEQFF.

The V call is TRBV23-1, the J call TRBJ2-5; the D is unclear. TRBV23-1 is assigned to the ORF class and has an uncertain function. Trimming pared 2 bases from V and 5 bases from J, leaving 9 bases between. This CDR3 comprises 13 residues. The DNA of the CDR3 is TGCGCCAGCAGTCAAGGTGAAGCGGAGACCCAGTACTTC. This codes for CASSQGEAETQYF.

The rearrangement links TRBV21-1 to TRBJ2-7. TRBV21-1 represents a pseudogene. CDR3 size: 12 residues. Written as DNA, the CDR3 is TGTGCCAGCGTGATCGGCAGCTACGAGCAGTACTTC. It is translated as CASVIGSYEQYF.

The chain has TRBV19 and TRBJ2-1; 9 bases match TRBD2. This CDR3 has 14 amino acids. Trimming cost V 7 bases and J 4 bases; bases outside gene matches: 5. CDR1 and CDR2 from the germline V gene are LNHDA and SQIVND (reference sequence). For the CDR3, the DNA is TGTGCCAGTAAAATAGCGGGAGTGTACAATGAGCAGTTCTTC. Translated, it gives CASKIAGVYNEQFF.

J is TRBJ2-3 and V is TRBV10-2, with TRBD2 identical over 12 bases. Germline CDR1 WSHSY, CDR2 SAAADI. CDR3 size: 17 residues. V dropped 3 bases and J dropped 4; count of bases not matched to a gene: 8. Here the CDR3 reads CASSDPLAGGPADTQYF. CDR3 DNA sequence: TGCGCCAGCAGTGACCCCCTAGCGGGAGGGCCAGCAGATACGCAGTATTTT.

The V call is TRBV13, the J call TRBJ2-3, with 8 nucleotides matching TRBD2. Germline CDR1 PRHDT, CDR2 FYEKMQ (reference sequence). The V and J ends lost 3 bases and 7 bases, in that order; junction bases with no gene match: 6. CDR3 length equals 14 residues. The CDR3 DNA reads as TGTGCCAGCAGCTTGACTAGCGTGGTCCATACGCAGTATTTT. Amino acids: CASSLTSVVHTQYF.

Turning to this clone: Other DNA sequences of this sample code for an identical CDR3. The V and J genes are TRBV5-1 and TRBJ2-3, with 10 bases identical to TRBD1. The germline V gene has CDR1 SGHRS and CDR2 YFSETQ. The CDR3 is 15 residues long. V gave up 4 bases and J gave up 1 base; unmatched junction bases: 3. The CDR3 nucleotides are TGCGCCAGCAGCCTGGGGACAGGGGGCACAGATACGCAGTATTTT. Encoded protein: CASSLGTGGTDTQYF.

This chain connects TRBV28 to TRBJ2-1, with 10 bases matching TRBD1. CDR3 length: 18 residues. Germline CDR1 MDHEN, CDR2 SYDVKM. The V segment lost 4 bases and the J segment 8 bases; nucleotides outside the gene matches: 17. CDR3 nucleotides: TGTGCCAGCAGTTCCCGTTCCCACCCCGGGACAGGGGACTATGAGCAGTTCTTC. This encodes CASSSRSHPGTGDYEQFF.

This clone appeared once. The chain combines TRBV27 with TRBJ2-1; D perhaps matches TRBD2 (6 bases). The germline gives CDR1 MNHEY, CDR2 SMNVEV (reference sequence). This CDR3 is 12 amino acids long. V was cut by 6 bases and J by 15 bases, with 18 bases left in between. The CDR3 loop is CASSKGRDSGFF. Here the CDR3 DNA reads TGTGCCAGCAGCAAAGGTCGGGACTCAGGGTTCTTC.

The J gene is TRBJ2-3, the V gene TRBV21-1; the table's D call TRBD2 went unverified against the DNA. TRBV21-1 is deemed a pseudogene. This CDR3 contains 15 residues. The CDR3 sequence is CASSVGTSGTDTQYF. The CDR3 DNA is TGTGCCAGCAGCGTTGGGACTAGCGGCACAGATACGCAGTATTTT.

The V call is TRBV7-7, the J call TRBJ2-1; 13 nucleotides match TRBD2. This CDR3 spans 18 amino acids. The V segment lost 0 bases and the J segment 5 bases; nucleotides outside the gene matches: 7. CDR1 is SSHAT, CDR2 FNYEAQ, per germline (reference sequence). CDR3 sequence (DNA): TGTGCCAGCAGCTTAGCTTCGGTCGGACTAGCGGGAGACAATGAGCAGTTCTTC. As protein: CASSLASVGLAGDNEQFF.

J is TRBJ2-7 and V is TRBV19, with a possible D match to TRBD1 (6 bases). The V end lost 5 bases, the J end lost 4 bases, and 9 bases lay between the germline ends. Germline V gene data show CDR1 as LNHDA and CDR2 as SQIVND (reference sequence). This CDR3 comprises 12 residues. The CDR3 sequence: CASSSDSYEQYF. The CDR3 coding sequence is TGTGCCAGTAGTTCGGACAGTTACGAGCAGTACTTC.

In its sample, this clone was seen once. The chain joins TRBV4-3 to TRBJ2-5; TRBD2 matches at 9 bases. The length of the CDR3 is 15 residues. Germline V lookup: CDR1 LGHNA, CDR2 YSLEER. With 0 bases clipped from V and 6 bases from J, the junction kept 5 bases outside the gene matches. The CDR3 loop reads CASSQDRTSGQTQYF. The DNA for the CDR3 is TGCGCCAGCAGCCAAGATCGTACTAGCGGGCAGACCCAGTACTTC.

V and J are TRBV6-1 and TRBJ2-5; possibly TRBD1 or TRBD2 for D (5 bases each). Germline values: CDR1 MNHNS, CDR2 SASEGT. Between the trimmed V and J ends, which lost 3 bases and 1 base, there was a span of 12 bases. The CDR3 contains 15 residues. CDR3 sequence reads: CASSDGATLQETQYF. The CDR3, as DNA: TGTGCCAGCAGTGACGGGGCGACTCTCCAAGAGACCCAGTACTTC.